This passage covers 9 T cell receptor beta chains from one sample sequenced in a study of beta chain features in type 1 diabetes. Findings and limits, study-wide: There was a moderate but significant shortening of TCRB CDR3s in all four CD4+ subsets of Type 1 diabetes patients.

The entirety of the isolated RNA underwent reverse transcription, so expressed TCRB transcripts were sequenced. Produced via immunoSEQ multiplex PCR; TCRdb's table is partial and in-frame only. The sample comprises roughly 730,000 clones, 13% of which are singletons, and less than 0.025% rests with the top ten. No antigens are known for them. Sequencing used naive CD4+ T cells from blood. The receptors come from a man between 18 and 29 years old with type 1 diabetes.

The V and J genes are TRBV29-1 and TRBJ1-1; D ambiguous. V lost 4 bases and J 3 bases, leaving 9 bases between the germline ends. This CDR3 is built from 12 residues. Germline V gene data show CDR1 as SQVTM and CDR2 as ANQGSEA. In nucleotides, the CDR3 is TGCAGCGTTGCTGGACTGTACACTGAAGCTTTCTTT. Protein product: CSVAGLYTEAFF.

This chain links TRBV2 with TRBJ1-1; tentative D call: TRBD1 (5 bases). This CDR3 spans 10 amino acids. Germline values: CDR1 SNHLY, CDR2 FYNNEI. Trimming stripped 10 bases from V and 4 bases from J, with 7 bases between. The CDR3 DNA is TGTGCCACCGGGGGCACTGAAGCTTTCTTT. Its translation is CATGGTEAFF.

This clone was seen more than once but under ten times. This chain connects TRBV7-2 to TRBJ2-1, with D possibly being TRBD2 (6 bases). There are 15 residues in the CDR3. Germline CDR1 is SGHTA and CDR2 is FQGNSA. The V end was cut by 2 bases, the J end by 6 bases, with 14 bases between. The CDR3 DNA is TGTGCCAGCAGCTTATATGCGGGGCCTGGCAATGAGCAGTTCTTC. Protein: CASSLYAGPGNEQFF. The variable domain in full, completed from reference TRBV7-2 and TRBJ2-1, reads GAGVSQSPSNKVTEKGKDVELRCDPISGHTALYWYRQSLGQGLEFLIYFQGNSAPDKSGLPSDRFSAERTGGSVSTLTIQRTQQEDSAVYLCASSLYAGPGNEQFFGPGTRLTVL.

In this sample, this clone turned up a few times. V is TRBV30 and J is TRBJ1-6; D gene uncertain. V was shortened by 4 bases and J by 7 bases, with 11 bases between the two germline ends. The germline V gene has CDR1 GTSNPN and CDR2 SVGIG (reference sequence). The CDR3 totals 13 residues. CDR3 DNA sequence: TGTGCCTGGACGGGAGTCGGGAATTCACCCCTCCACTTT. The encoded protein is CAWTGVGNSPLHF.

This clone was recorded a few times. The chain recombines TRBV6-5 with TRBJ1-1; weak D call: TRBD1 (5 bases). CDR1 is MNHEY, CDR2 SVGAGI, per germline. Trimming cost V 6 bases and J 0 bases, with 11 bases left between them. This CDR3 contains 14 residues. The CDR3 region is CASRLGHMNTEAFF. CDR3 nucleotide sequence: TGTGCCAGCAGGCTAGGACACATGAACACTGAAGCTTTCTTT.

This clone has only a few counts. The J gene is TRBJ1-5, the V gene TRBV5-6; no firm D call. From germline, CDR1 is SGHDT and CDR2 YYEEEE. The CDR3 is 18 amino acids. The V and J ends lost 1 base and 1 base respectively, with 18 bases between them. The CDR3 is CASSLISDSVSSNQPQHF. DNA for the CDR3: TGTGCCAGCAGCTTGATTAGCGATTCTGTGTCGAGCAATCAGCCCCAGCATTTT. The full variable domain, completed using reference TRBV5-6 and TRBJ1-5, is DAGVTQSPTHLIKTRGQQVTLRCSPKSGHDTVSWYQQALGQGPQFIFQYYEEEERQRGNFPDRFSGHQFPNYSSELNVNALLLGDSALYLCASSLISDSVSSNQPQHFGDGTRLSIL.

This clone was observed a handful of times. The J gene is TRBJ2-5, the V gene TRBV10-3, with 9 bases aligning to TRBD2. Germline V gene lookup returns CDR1 ENHRY and CDR2 SYGVKD. The CDR3 is 15 amino acids. V shed 0 bases and J 3 bases; nucleotides not matched to a gene: 2. CDR3 sequence: CAISESGTSKETQYF. CDR3 DNA: TGTGCCATCAGTGAGTCTGGGACTAGCAAAGAGACCCAGTACTTC.

This chain uses TRBV25-1 with TRBJ2-5; D ambiguous. V dropped 2 bases and J dropped 2 bases, with 6 bases sitting between them. In germline, CDR1 is MGHDK, CDR2 SYGVNS. This CDR3 spans 13 amino acids. CDR3 protein: CASSEPRQETQYF. CDR3 DNA: TGTGCCAGCAGTGAACCGCGTCAAGAGACCCAGTACTTC.

This clone was picked up a small number of times. The chain couples TRBV29-1 to TRBJ1-2; D may be TRBD1 (6 bases). The V end lost 3 bases, the J end lost 4 bases, and 9 bases lay between the germline ends. CDR1 and CDR2 (germline): SQVTM, ANQGSEA. CDR3 length: 12 amino acids. Here the CDR3 reads CSVDGGGYGYTF. The CDR3 bases are TGCAGCGTTGACGGGGGCGGCTATGGCTACACCTTC.